Here is one T cell receptor beta chain with its context. Its antigen is undetermined. The record originates from a study of vaccination effects on CD4 cells after COVID-19. It was after nine to eleven days of culture that CD4+ T cells were isolated. Study conclusions and caveats: In convalescents, spike-reactive clones (those seen post-vaccine) were mainly new vaccine-induced clones.

V lost 2 bases and J lost 8, with 16 bases in between. The CDR3 spans 16 residues. Germline CDR1 reads MNHEY; CDR2 reads SVGEGT. Produced via immunoSEQ multiplex PCR; TCRdb's table is partial and in-frame only. Among roughly 68,000 clones listed, approximately 72% were seen once. The material sequenced was CD4+ T cells from PBMCs cultured without peptide, taken before COVID-19 vaccination. This sequence joins TRBV6-2 or TRBV6-3 and TRBJ1-6; no clear D gene. This sequence was found in a human donor who had a prior SARS-CoV-2 infection. CDR3 in DNA: TGTGCCAGCAGTTACGGGTCCCCGACTGATGATTCACCCCTCCACTTT. Protein: CASSYGSPTDDSPLHF.